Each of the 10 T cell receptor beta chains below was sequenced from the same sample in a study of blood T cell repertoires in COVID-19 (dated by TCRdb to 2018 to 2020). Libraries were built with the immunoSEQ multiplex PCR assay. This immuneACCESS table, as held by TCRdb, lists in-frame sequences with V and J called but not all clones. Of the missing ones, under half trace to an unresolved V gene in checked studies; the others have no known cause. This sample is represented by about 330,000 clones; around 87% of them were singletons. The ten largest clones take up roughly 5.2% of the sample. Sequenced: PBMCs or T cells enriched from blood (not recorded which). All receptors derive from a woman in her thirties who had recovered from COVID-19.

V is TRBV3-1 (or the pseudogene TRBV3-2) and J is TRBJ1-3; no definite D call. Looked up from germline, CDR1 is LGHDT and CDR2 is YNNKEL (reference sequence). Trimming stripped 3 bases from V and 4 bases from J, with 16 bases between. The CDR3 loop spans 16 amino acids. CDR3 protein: CASSHGRTPSGNTIYF. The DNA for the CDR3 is TGTGCCAGCAGCCATGGACGGACTCCCTCGGGAAACACCATATATTTT.

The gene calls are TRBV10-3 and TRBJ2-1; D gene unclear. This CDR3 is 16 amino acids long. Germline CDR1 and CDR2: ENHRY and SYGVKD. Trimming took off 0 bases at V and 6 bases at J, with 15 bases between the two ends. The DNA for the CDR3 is TGTGCCATCAGTGAGTCATTAGCCCGCGGCTCCAATGAGCAGTTCTTC. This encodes CAISESLARGSNEQFF.

Written as DNA, the CDR3 is TGTGCCAGCAGCCCCGAAGTGAGGCCCCGGGGAGATACGCAGTATTTT. Translation: CASSPEVRPRGDTQYF. The chain employs TRBV9 and TRBJ2-3; the D gene is possibly TRBD2 (5 bases). CDR1 SGDLS and CDR2 YYNGEE come from the germline V gene. CDR3 length equals 16 residues. Trimming shortened V by 4 bases and J by 5 bases, and 20 bases separated the two germline ends.

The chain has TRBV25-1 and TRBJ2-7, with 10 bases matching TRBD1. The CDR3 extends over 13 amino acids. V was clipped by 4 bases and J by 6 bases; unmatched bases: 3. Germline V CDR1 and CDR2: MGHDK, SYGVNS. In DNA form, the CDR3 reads TGTGCCAGCAGTGCGCGGGACAGGGGCGAGCAGTACTTC. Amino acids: CASSARDRGEQYF.

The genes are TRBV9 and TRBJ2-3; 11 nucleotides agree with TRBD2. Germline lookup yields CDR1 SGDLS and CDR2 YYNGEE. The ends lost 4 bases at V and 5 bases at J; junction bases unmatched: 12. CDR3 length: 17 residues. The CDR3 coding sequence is TGTGCCAGCAGCTTAGTAGCGGGGGGGCCGGGCGTAGATACGCAGTATTTT. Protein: CASSLVAGGPGVDTQYF.

Written as DNA, the CDR3 is TGTGCCAGCAGCCCTGAGCCCCGAGGAAGAAAACTGTTTTTT. Its translation is CASSPEPRGRKLFF. The J gene is TRBJ1-4, the V gene TRBV5-6, with D unclear. Per the germline V gene, CDR1 is SGHDT and CDR2 is YYEEEE. V lost 4 bases, J lost 10 bases, and 17 bases lay in between. The CDR3 sequence is 14 residues long.

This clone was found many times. CDR3 bases: TGCGCCAGCAGCCCAGGGAATCCTAACTATGGCTACACCTTC. Translation: CASSPGNPNYGYTF. The chain recombines TRBV23-1 with TRBJ1-2; a possible D gene is TRBD1 (5 bases). TRBV23-1 falls under the ORF class, with uncertain function. Trimming removed 6 bases from V and 0 bases from J, with 11 bases in between. This CDR3 has 14 residues.

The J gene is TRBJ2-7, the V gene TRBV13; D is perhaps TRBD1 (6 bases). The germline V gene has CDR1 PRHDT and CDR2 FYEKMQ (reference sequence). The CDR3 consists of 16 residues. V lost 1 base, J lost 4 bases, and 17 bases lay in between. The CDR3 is CASSLALGAQIYEQYF. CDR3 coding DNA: TGTGCCAGCAGCTTAGCCCTGGGGGCACAAATTTACGAGCAGTACTTC.

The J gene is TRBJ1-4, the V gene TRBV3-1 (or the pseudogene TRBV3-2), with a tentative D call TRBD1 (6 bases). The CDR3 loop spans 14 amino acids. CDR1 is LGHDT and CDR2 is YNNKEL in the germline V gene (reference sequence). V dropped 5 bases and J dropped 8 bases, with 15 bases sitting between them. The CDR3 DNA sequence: TGTGCCAGCAGCGATCGGGGACAAGGGGAAAAACTGTTTTTT. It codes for CASSDRGQGEKLFF.

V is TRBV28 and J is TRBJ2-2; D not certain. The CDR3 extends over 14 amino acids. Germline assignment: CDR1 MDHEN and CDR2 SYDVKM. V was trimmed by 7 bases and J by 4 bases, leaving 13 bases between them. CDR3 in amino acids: CASTLPQRTGELFF. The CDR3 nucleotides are TGTGCCAGCACCCTCCCCCAGCGCACCGGGGAGCTGTTTTTT.